Listed here is a single TCR beta chain. Its target is unknown. Possible read error: a much larger clone is one base away. Approximately 98 million PBMCs went into genomic DNA for unsorted samples. These data originate in a study of shared clonotypes between healthy human individuals. What was sequenced on ten immunoSEQ deep assay plates was unsorted PBMC DNA. Clones were read by immunoSEQ multiplex PCR, and TCRdb kept only the in-frame ones, dropping some. Among hundreds of thousands of clones listed, around 77% were seen once. Study observations and caveats: Researchers sampled only blood; tissue repertoires likely differ.

This CDR3 region has 16 residues. CDR1 is MDHEN, CDR2 SYDVKM, per germline. The rearrangement uses TRBV28 and TRBJ2-1; perhaps TRBD1 as D (6 bases). Source material: PBMCs. The TCR comes from a woman in her forties in good health. Some clones in this sample may be carry-over from other donors' samples. The CDR3 region has the DNA TGTACCAGCAGTGCCCCTTCCCAGGGGATGGCCAATGAGCAGTTCTTC. This codes for CTSSAPSQGMANEQFF.